This is a list of T cell receptor beta chains from one sample in a study of blood T cell repertoires in COVID-19. Sequencing was performed with immunoSEQ multiplex PCR; in TCRdb, only in-frame clones are kept and a portion is missing. The profile shows tens of thousands of clones, 85% of them singletons. Sequences were obtained from peripheral blood. The receptors were gathered from an elderly man with acute or convalescent COVID-19. Both conserved end residues are part of each CDR3. A D gene is named only where the DNA matches it firmly. The listing skips clone size in some rows; elsewhere it reads once, few, many or a size class.

J,size,V,D,CDR3,DNA
TRBJ2-7,-,TRBV4-2,TRBD2,CASSQGSSGRSYEQYF,TGTGCCAGCAGCCAAGGATCTAGCGGGAGGTCCTACGAGCAGTACTTC
TRBJ2-4,few,TRBV13,TRBD2,CASSLVGSGSGNIQYF,TGTGCCAGCAGCTTAGTTGGTAGCGGGAGCGGAAACATTCAGTACTTC
TRBJ2-1,-,TRBV3-1/TRBV3-2,-,CASSQRVAEQFF,TGTGCCAGCAGCCAACGGGTCGCTGAGCAGTTCTTC
TRBJ1-2,-,TRBV18,TRBD1,CASSPEGANGYTF,TGTGCCAGCTCACCAGAGGGGGCAAATGGCTACACCTTC
TRBJ2-7,-,TRBV11-3,-,CASSLGASSPYEQYF,TGTGCCAGCAGCTTAGGGGCGAGTTCACCCTACGAGCAGTACTTC
TRBJ2-1,-,TRBV6-2/TRBV6-3,TRBD2,CASSYGASGSNEQFF,TGTGCCAGCAGTTACGGGGCTAGCGGGAGTAATGAGCAGTTCTTC
TRBJ2-3,-,TRBV29-1,TRBD1,CSAGQAGAQYF,TGCAGCGCAGGACAGGCCGGGGCGCAGTATTTT
TRBJ1-2,-,TRBV21-1,-,CASNGTAGPGYTF,TGTGCCAGCAACGGGACAGCGGGCCCGGGCTACACCTTC
TRBJ2-3,-,TRBV7-2,-,CASSLVTGADTQYF,TGTGCCAGCAGCTTAGTAACGGGAGCCGATACGCAGTATTTT
TRBJ1-5,few,TRBV6-5,TRBD1,CASRGTGNYQPQHF,TGTGCCAGCAGGGGGACAGGGAACTATCAGCCCCAGCATTTT
TRBJ1-4,-,TRBV18,TRBD1,CASSALTGDHEKLFF,TGTGCCAGCTCAGCCCTGACAGGGGACCATGAAAAACTGTTTTTT
TRBJ1-3,-,TRBV9,TRBD1,CASSPDRVVGNTIYF,TGTGCCAGCAGCCCGGACAGGGTGGTAGGAAACACCATATATTTT
TRBJ1-1,-,TRBV28,TRBD1,CASSSPGQGEMNTEAFF,TGTGCCAGCAGTTCCCCGGGACAGGGGGAAATGAACACTGAAGCTTTCTTT
TRBJ1-4,-,TRBV24-1,-,CATRRQVVPNEKLFF,TGTGCCACCAGAAGACAGGTTGTCCCGAATGAAAAACTGTTTTTT
TRBJ2-3,once,TRBV4-3,-,CASSLGTGFGTDTQYF,TGCGCCAGCAGCCTGGGTACAGGGTTTGGCACAGATACGCAGTATTTT
TRBJ2-7,-,TRBV6-5,-,CASSYQGGHSYEQYF,TGTGCCAGCAGTTATCAGGGGGGCCACTCCTACGAGCAGTACTTC
TRBJ2-5,-,TRBV7-9,TRBD1,CASSSRQGAVETQYF,TGTGCCAGCAGCTCTCGACAGGGGGCTGTGGAGACCCAGTACTTC
TRBJ2-7,-,TRBV2,TRBD1,CASSEEMGTGATYEQYF,TGTGCCAGCAGTGAAGAGATGGGGACAGGGGCGACCTACGAGCAGTACTTC
TRBJ2-2,-,TRBV25-1,TRBD1,CASSEAKQGYTGELFF,TGTGCCAGCAGTGAGGCCAAACAGGGGTACACCGGGGAGCTGTTTTTT
TRBJ1-3,once,TRBV7-9,-,CASSFPGISGNTIYF,TGTGCCAGCAGCTTCCCAGGTATCTCTGGAAACACCATATATTTT
TRBJ2-4,-,TRBV9,TRBD2,CASSVDGGGRAPKNIQYF,TGTGCCAGCAGCGTAGACGGGGGCGGGAGGGCCCCCAAAAACATTCAGTACTTC
TRBJ1-4,-,TRBV9,-,CASSARGATNEKLFF,TGTGCCAGCAGCGCCCGGGGTGCAACTAATGAAAAACTGTTTTTT
TRBJ2-7,once,TRBV7-8,TRBD1,CASRRQGYEQYF,TGTGCCAGCAGGCGACAGGGCTACGAGCAGTACTTC